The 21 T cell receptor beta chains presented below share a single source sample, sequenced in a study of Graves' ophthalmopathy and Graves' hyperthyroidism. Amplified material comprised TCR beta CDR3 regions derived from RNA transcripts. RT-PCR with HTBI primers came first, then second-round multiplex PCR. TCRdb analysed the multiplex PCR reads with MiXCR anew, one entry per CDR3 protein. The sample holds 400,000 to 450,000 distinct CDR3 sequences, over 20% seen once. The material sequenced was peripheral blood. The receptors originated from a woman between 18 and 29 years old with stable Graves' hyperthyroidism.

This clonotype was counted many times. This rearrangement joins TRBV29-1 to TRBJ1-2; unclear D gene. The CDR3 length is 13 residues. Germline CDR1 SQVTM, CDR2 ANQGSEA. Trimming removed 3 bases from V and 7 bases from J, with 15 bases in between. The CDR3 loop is CSVDWGVSGGYTF. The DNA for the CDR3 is TGCAGCGTTGATTGGGGTGTATCTGGTGGCTACACCTTC.

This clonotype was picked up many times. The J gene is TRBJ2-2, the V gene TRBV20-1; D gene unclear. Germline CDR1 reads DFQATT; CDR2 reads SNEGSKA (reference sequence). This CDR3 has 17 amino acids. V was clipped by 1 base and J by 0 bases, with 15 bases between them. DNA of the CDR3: TGCAGTGCTAGAGTGACGGCACCCACCACGAACACCGGGGAGCTGTTTTTT. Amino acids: CSARVTAPTTNTGELFF.

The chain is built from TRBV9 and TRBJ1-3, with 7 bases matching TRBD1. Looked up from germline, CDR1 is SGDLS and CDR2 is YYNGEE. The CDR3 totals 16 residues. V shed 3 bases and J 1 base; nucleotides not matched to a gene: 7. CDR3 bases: TGTGCCAGCAGCGCGGGCCGGGACAGATCTGGAAACACCATATATTTT. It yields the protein CASSAGRDRSGNTIYF.

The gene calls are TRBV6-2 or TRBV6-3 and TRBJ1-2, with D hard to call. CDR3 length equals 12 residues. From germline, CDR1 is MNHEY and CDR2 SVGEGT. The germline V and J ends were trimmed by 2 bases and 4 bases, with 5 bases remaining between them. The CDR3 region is CASSYGFYGYTF. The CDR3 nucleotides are TGTGCCAGCAGTTACGGATTCTATGGCTACACCTTC.

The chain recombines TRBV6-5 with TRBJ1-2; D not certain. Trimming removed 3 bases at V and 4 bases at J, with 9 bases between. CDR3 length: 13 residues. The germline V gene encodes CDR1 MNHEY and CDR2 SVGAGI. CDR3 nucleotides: TGTGCCAGCAGTTATTCACGGGCCTATGGCTACACCTTC. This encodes CASSYSRAYGYTF.

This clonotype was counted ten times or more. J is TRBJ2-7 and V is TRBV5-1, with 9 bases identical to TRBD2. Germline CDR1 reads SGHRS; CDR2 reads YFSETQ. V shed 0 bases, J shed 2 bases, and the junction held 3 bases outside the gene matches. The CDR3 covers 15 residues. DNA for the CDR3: TGCGCCAGCAGCTTGGTCCTAGCGGGGACCTACGAGCAGTACTTC. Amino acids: CASSLVLAGTYEQYF.

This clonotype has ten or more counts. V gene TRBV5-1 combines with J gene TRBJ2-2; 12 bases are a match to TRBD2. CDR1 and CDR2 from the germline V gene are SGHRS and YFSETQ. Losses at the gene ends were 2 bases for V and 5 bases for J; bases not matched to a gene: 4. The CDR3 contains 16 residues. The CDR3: CASSFTGTSGTGELFF. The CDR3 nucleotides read TGCGCCAGCAGCTTTACCGGGACTAGCGGGACCGGGGAGCTGTTTTTT. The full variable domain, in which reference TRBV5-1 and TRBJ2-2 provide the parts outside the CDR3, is KAGVTQTPRYLIKTRGQQVTLSCSPISGHRSVSWYQQTPGQGLQFLFEYFSETQRNKGNFPGRFSGRQFSNSRSEMNVSTLELGDSALYLCASSFTGTSGTGELFFGEGSRLTVL.

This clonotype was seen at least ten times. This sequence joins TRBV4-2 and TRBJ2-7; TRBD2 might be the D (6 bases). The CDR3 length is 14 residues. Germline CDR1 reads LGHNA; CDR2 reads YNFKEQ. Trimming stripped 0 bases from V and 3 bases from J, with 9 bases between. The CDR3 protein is CASSQERRDYEQYF. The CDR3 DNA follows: TGTGCCAGCAGCCAAGAGAGGCGGGACTACGAGCAGTACTTC.

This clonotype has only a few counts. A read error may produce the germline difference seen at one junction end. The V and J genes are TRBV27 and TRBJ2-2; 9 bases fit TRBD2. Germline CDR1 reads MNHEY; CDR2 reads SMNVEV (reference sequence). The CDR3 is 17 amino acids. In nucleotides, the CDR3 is TGTGCCAGCAGTGTAGGACTAGCGCGGGAGAGATCCGGAGAGCTGTTTTTT. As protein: CASSVGLARERSGELFF.

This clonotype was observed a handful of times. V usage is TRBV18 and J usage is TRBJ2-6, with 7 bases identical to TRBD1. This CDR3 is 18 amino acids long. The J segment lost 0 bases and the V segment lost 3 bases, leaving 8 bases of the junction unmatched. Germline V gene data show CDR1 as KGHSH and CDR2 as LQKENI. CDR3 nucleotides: TGTGCCAGCTCACCGCCGGGACAGCAAAGCTCTGGGGCCAACGTCCTGACTTTC. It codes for CASSPPGQQSSGANVLTF.

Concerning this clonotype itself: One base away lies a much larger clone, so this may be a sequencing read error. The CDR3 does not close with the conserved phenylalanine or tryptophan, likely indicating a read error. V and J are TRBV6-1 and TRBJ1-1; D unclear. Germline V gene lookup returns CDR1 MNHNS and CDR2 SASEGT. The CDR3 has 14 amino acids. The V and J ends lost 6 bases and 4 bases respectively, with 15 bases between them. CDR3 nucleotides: TGTGCCAGCAGCAAGACACCGGAGGCCACTGAAGCTTTCGTT. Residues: CASSKTPEATEAFV.

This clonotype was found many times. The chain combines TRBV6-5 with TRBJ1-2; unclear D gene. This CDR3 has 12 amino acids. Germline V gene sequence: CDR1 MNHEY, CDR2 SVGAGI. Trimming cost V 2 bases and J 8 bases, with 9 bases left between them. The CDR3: CASSYGREGYTF. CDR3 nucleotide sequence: TGTGCCAGCAGTTACGGCAGAGAGGGCTACACCTTC.

CDR3 nucleotide sequence: TGTGCCAGCAGTCTAGGCGCGGCCGGGGAGCTGTTTTTT. Translating gives CASSLGAAGELFF. This chain connects TRBV12-3 or TRBV12-4 to TRBJ2-2; no definite D call. The V end lost 5 bases, the J end lost 6 bases, and 10 bases lay between the germline ends. CDR3 length: 13 residues.

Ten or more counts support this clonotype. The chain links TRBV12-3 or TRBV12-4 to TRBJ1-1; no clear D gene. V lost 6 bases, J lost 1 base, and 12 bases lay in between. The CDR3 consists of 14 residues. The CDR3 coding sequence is TGTGCCAGCAGGCAAACTGGACGGAACACTGAAGCTTTCTTT. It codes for CASRQTGRNTEAFF.

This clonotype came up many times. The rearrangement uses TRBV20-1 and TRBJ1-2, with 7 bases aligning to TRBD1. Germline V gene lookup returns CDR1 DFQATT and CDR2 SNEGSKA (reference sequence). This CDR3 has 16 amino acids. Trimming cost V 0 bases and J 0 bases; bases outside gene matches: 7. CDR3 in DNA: TGCAGTGCTAGAGAGTACGGGACAGTGACTAACTATGGCTACACCTTC. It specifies CSAREYGTVTNYGYTF.

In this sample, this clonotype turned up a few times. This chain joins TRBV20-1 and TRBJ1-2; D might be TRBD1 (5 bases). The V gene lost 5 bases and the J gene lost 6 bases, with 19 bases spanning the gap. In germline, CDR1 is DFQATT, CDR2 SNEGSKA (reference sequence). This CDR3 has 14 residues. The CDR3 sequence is CSAQNPGRSDGYTF. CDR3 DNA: TGCAGTGCTCAAAACCCGGGACGTTCAGATGGCTACACCTTC.

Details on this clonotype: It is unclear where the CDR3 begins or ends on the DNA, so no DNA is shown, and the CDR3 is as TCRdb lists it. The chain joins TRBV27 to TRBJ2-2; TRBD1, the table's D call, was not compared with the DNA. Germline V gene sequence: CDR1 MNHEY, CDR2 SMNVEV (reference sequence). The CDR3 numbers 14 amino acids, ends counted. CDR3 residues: CASVSPGAPGSCFF.

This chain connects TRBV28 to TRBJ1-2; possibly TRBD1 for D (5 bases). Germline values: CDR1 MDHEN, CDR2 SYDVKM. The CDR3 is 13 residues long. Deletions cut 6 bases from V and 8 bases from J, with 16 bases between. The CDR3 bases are TGTGCCAGCAGCCTCCGCGGGGCACGGGGCTACACCTTC. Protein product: CASSLRGARGYTF.

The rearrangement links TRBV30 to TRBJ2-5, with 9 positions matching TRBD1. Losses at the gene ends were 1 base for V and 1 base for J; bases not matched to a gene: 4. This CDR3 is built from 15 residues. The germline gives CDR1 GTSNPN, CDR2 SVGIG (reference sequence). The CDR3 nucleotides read TGTGCCTGGAGTGCGGGACAGGGCCCCCAAGAGACCCAGTACTTC. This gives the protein CAWSAGQGPQETQYF.

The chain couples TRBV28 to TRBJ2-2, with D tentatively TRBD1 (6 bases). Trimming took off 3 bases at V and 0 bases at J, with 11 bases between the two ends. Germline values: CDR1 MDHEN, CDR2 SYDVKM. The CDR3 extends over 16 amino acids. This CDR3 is CASSFPPGANTGELFF. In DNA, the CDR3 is TGTGCCAGCAGTTTTCCTCCAGGGGCGAACACCGGGGAGCTGTTTTTT.

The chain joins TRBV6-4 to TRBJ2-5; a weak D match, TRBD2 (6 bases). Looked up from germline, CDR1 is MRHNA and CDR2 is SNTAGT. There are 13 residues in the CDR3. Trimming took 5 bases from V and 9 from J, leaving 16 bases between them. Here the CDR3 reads CASSLTVGGAQYF. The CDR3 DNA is TGTGCCAGCAGTCTTACCGTCGGCGGGGCCCAGTACTTC.